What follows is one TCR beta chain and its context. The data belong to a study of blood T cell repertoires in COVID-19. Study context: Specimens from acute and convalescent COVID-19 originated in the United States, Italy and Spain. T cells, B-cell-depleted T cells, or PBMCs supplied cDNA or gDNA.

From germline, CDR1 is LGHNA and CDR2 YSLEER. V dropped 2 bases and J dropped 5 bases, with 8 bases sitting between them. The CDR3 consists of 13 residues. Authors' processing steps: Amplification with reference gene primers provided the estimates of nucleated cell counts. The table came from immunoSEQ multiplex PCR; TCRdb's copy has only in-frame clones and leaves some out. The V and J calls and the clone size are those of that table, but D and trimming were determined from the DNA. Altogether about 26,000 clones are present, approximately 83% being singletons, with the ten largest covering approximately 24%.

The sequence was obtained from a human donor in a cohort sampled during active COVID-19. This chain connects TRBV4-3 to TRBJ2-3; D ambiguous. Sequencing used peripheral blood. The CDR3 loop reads CASSQNYQDTQYF. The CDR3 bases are TGCGCCAGCAGCCAAAACTATCAAGATACGCAGTATTTT.